This TCR beta chain is drawn from a study of cytomegalovirus exposure and HLA in healthy donors. Whole-study results and caveats: TCR beta sequences reportedly predicted most subjects' HLA-A and HLA-B alleles accurately.

With respect to this clone: Its specificity is not known.

With 60 Vbeta and 13 Jbeta primers, the PCR was carried out. Some clones are missing from TCRdb's copy, which holds only in-frame ones; the method was immunoSEQ multiplex PCR. The sample lists roughly 110,000 clones, nearly 75% seen once, with around 5% in the top ten. This clonotype originated in a man aged 25-45 years in good health and CMV-seropositive. The sequenced sample consisted of PBMCs.

The CDR3 bases are TGTGCCACTAGGACAGTTTTCTCCTACGAGCAGTACTTC. It encodes CATRTVFSYEQYF. The chain has TRBV6-5 and TRBJ2-5, with D possibly matching TRBD1 (6 bases). The J call is doubtful: the DNA matches TRBJ2-7 better. Germline V CDR1 and CDR2: MNHEY, SVGAGI. The CDR3 length is 13 residues.